These 9 T cell receptor beta chains came from one sample sequenced in a study of lung T cells in sarcoidosis with Löfgren's syndrome. Via MiXCR, TCRdb re-called the reads, giving one row per CDR3 protein. Of about 63,000 distinct CDR3 sequences in the sample, less than 25% were seen once. The sequenced sample consisted of CD4+ T cells from PBMCs. All receptors derive from a human donor with sarcoidosis (Löfgren's syndrome or another form), or a control subject (not recorded which).

This clonotype has just a few counts. The J gene is TRBJ1-5, the V gene TRBV19; 7 nucleotides match TRBD1. The germline CDR1 and CDR2 sequences are LNHDA and SQIVND (reference sequence). V was clipped by 5 bases and J by 1 base; unmatched bases: 8. The CDR3 is 16 amino acids. The CDR3 bases are TGTGCCAGTAGTCTCACCGGGACAGTAAGCAATCAGCCCCAGCATTTT. Translation: CASSLTGTVSNQPQHF.

About this clonotype: Germline and junction disagree at one end, which may indicate a read error. J is TRBJ1-1 and V is TRBV20-1; 7 bases are a match to TRBD1. CDR1 and CDR2 from the germline V gene are DFQATT and SNEGSKA (reference sequence). The CDR3 has 14 residues. The CDR3 sequence is CSARKGARSTEVFF. The CDR3 DNA follows: TGCAGTGCTAGGAAGGGGGCCAGGAGCACTGAAGTTTTCTTT.

This clonotype appeared a few times. V gene TRBV5-1 combines with J gene TRBJ1-1; TRBD1 is a possible D gene (6 bases). V was pared by 5 bases and J by 3 bases, with 11 bases between. The CDR3 totals 13 residues. Germline V gene sequence: CDR1 SGHRS, CDR2 YFSETQ. CDR3 residues: CASSSRGDTEAFF. CDR3 nucleotide sequence: TGCGCCAGCAGTTCGAGGGGGGACACTGAAGCTTTCTTT.

This clonotype was seen at least ten times. V and J are TRBV6-1 and TRBJ1-5; 12 bases are shared with TRBD1. The CDR3 covers 14 residues. V shed 7 bases and J 8 bases; nucleotides not matched to a gene: 6. The germline V gene has CDR1 MNHNS and CDR2 SASEGT. This CDR3 reads CASTTGTGGEPQHF. The CDR3 bases are TGTGCCAGCACCACCGGGACAGGGGGCGAGCCCCAGCATTTT.

This clonotype was detected ten times or more. This chain links TRBV20-1 with TRBJ2-5; D not resolved. Trimming pared 4 bases from V and 5 bases from J, leaving 5 bases between. Looked up from germline, CDR1 is DFQATT and CDR2 is SNEGSKA (reference sequence). The CDR3 loop spans 10 amino acids. The CDR3 coding sequence is TGCAGTGCTACTCGCGAGACCCAGTACTTC. Encoded protein: CSATRETQYF.

In this sample, this clonotype turned up a few times. The chain links TRBV7-3 to TRBJ2-7, with D possibly being TRBD1 (5 bases). The V gene lost 5 bases and the J gene lost 5 bases, with 19 bases spanning the gap. The CDR3 sequence is 15 residues long. Germline lookup yields CDR1 SGHTA and CDR2 FQGTGA. The CDR3 DNA reads TGTGCCAGCAGCGTTAGGGCGGCAGGGCACGACGAGCAGTACTTC. Residues: CASSVRAAGHDEQYF.

This clonotype was picked up many times. This chain uses TRBV6-1 with TRBJ1-1; TRBD1 might be the D (6 bases). The CDR3 loop spans 13 amino acids. Looked up from germline, CDR1 is MNHNS and CDR2 is SASEGT. Trimming left V 11 bases short and J 4 bases short, with 17 bases between. The CDR3 sequence is CAAGVGGGTEAFF. The CDR3 DNA reads as TGTGCCGCAGGGGTAGGTGGAGGCACTGAAGCTTTCTTT.

About this clonotype: A clone one base away is much larger, so this may be a read error. The chain links TRBV28 to TRBJ2-5; weak D call: TRBD2 (5 bases). Between the trimmed V and J ends, which lost 4 bases and 4 bases, there was a span of 13 bases. Germline CDR1 MDHEN, CDR2 SYDVKM. There are 14 residues in the CDR3. This CDR3 reads CASSSGGTAETQYF. CDR3 DNA: TGTGCCAGCAGTTCAGGAGGTACAGCAGAGACCCAGTACTTC.

The sample holds many counts of this clonotype. The chain is built from TRBV28 and TRBJ1-1; a possible D gene is TRBD1 (5 bases). CDR3 length: 15 residues. Trimming left V 5 bases short and J 0 bases short, with 13 bases between. CDR1 is MDHEN and CDR2 is SYDVKM in the germline V gene. CDR3 loop: CASSRRNRLNTEAFF. DNA for the CDR3: TGTGCCAGCAGTCGACGGAACAGGCTGAACACTGAAGCTTTCTTT.